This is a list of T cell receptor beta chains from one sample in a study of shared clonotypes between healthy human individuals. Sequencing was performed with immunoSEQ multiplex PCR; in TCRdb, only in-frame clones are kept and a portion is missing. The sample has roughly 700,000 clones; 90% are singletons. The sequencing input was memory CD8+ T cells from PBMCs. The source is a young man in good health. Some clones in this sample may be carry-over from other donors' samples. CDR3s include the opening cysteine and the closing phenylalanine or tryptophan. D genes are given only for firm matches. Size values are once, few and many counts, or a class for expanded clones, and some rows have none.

CDR3: CASSLVGDNEQFF
DNA: TGCGCCAGCAGCTTGGTGGGGGACAATGAGCAGTTCTTC
size: -
D: -
V: TRBV5-1
J: TRBJ2-1

CDR3: CASSKTTGVWETQYF
DNA: TGTGCCAGTAGTAAGACGACAGGGGTCTGGGAGACCCAGTACTTC
size: -
D: TRBD1
V: TRBV19
J: TRBJ2-5

CDR3: CASSPDSISTSQYF
DNA: TGTGCCAGCAGCCCGGACTCAATTTCTACATCGCAGTACTTC
size: -
D: -
V: TRBV7-8
J: TRBJ2-7

CDR3: CATGRAQPKVPFF
DNA: TGTGCCACCGGCCGGGCCCAGCCTAAAGTCCCGTTCTTC
size: -
D: -
V: TRBV15
J: TRBJ2-1

CDR3: CASSHLSGSPYEQYF
DNA: TGCGCCAGCAGCCACCTGAGCGGGAGCCCCTACGAGCAGTACTTC
size: -
D: TRBD2
V: TRBV4-1
J: TRBJ2-7

CDR3: CSVVGGIELGSYEQYF
DNA: TGCAGCGTCGTGGGGGGAATAGAACTCGGGTCCTACGAGCAGTACTTC
size: few
D: -
V: TRBV29-1
J: TRBJ2-7

CDR3: CASRLAGTGELFF
DNA: TGTGCCAGCAGGCTAGCGGGAACCGGGGAGCTGTTTTTT
size: -
D: TRBD2
V: TRBV6-5
J: TRBJ2-2

CDR3: CATSSPRQGFYEQYF
DNA: TGTGCCACCAGCAGCCCCCGACAGGGGTTTTACGAGCAGTACTTC
size: -
D: TRBD1
V: TRBV15
J: TRBJ2-7

CDR3: CASSPKENEQFF
DNA: TGTGCCAGCTCACCAAAGGAGAATGAGCAGTTCTTC
size: -
D: -
V: TRBV18
J: TRBJ2-1

CDR3: CASRRTGNTEAFF
DNA: TGTGCCAGCCGAAGGACAGGGAACACTGAAGCTTTCTTT
size: -
D: TRBD1
V: TRBV6-7
J: TRBJ1-1

CDR3: CASAGAEQYF
DNA: TGTGCCAGTGCGGGCGCCGAGCAGTACTTC
size: once
D: -
V: TRBV11-2
J: TRBJ2-7

CDR3: CASSKGFPYF
DNA: TGTGCCAGCAGCAAGGGTTTCCCGTACTTC
size: -
D: -
V: TRBV27
J: TRBJ2-7

CDR3: CASSLELSGYEQYF
DNA: TGCGCCAGCAGCTTGGAGCTTAGCGGCTACGAGCAGTACTTC
size: -
D: -
V: TRBV5-1
J: TRBJ2-7

CDR3: CASSRPGLAFDEQFF
DNA: TGTGCCAGCAGTCGTCCGGGACTAGCGTTCGATGAGCAGTTCTTC
size: -
D: TRBD2
V: TRBV28
J: TRBJ2-1

CDR3: CASSVGRGAGEQYF
DNA: TGTGCCAGCAGCGTAGGTAGGGGGGCGGGCGAGCAGTACTTC
size: -
D: -
V: TRBV9
J: TRBJ2-7